Shown below are 5 T cell receptor beta chains from a single sample sequenced in a study of molecular identifiers for immune sequencing clone quantification. TCRdb ran MiXCR on the PCR reads and lists one entry per CDR3 protein. The table lists about 640,000 distinct CDR3 sequences, 20% of them singletons. The sequenced material came from naive CD8+ T cells from blood, with Jurkat cell RNA spiked in. Subset here: FACS-sorted CD8+CD4-CCR7+CD45RA+ naive T cells. The receptors stem from a human donor in good health. Some libraries in this study had Jurkat cell RNA spiked in.

The sample holds many counts of this clonotype. The chain carries TRBV30 and TRBJ1-3, with a weak D call TRBD1 (6 bases). The CDR3 contains 14 residues. The germline CDR1 and CDR2 sequences are GTSNPN and SVGIG (reference sequence). V lost 5 bases to trimming and J lost 0 bases, with 11 bases between them. CDR3 nucleotide sequence: TGTGCCTGGGAACCGGACAGCTCTGGAAACACCATATATTTT. It encodes CAWEPDSSGNTIYF.

In the case of this clonotype: A much larger clone differs from this one at a single base, so this may be a read error. The conserved closing phenylalanine or tryptophan is absent in this CDR3, likely reflecting a read error. J is TRBJ1-4 and V is TRBV6-5; no clear D gene. Deletions cut 2 bases from V and 0 bases from J, with 7 bases between. CDR1 is MNHEY, CDR2 SVGAGI, per germline. This CDR3 has 15 amino acids. The CDR3 region has the DNA TGTGCCAGCAGTTACCTCGGTACAACTAATGAAAAACTGTTTCTT. Encoded protein: CASSYLGTTNEKLFL.

This clonotype was seen at least ten times. The J gene is TRBJ2-7, the V gene TRBV20-1; 12 bases map to TRBD1. The ends lost 0 bases at V and 1 base at J; junction bases unmatched: 13. Germline CDR1 and CDR2: DFQATT and SNEGSKA (reference sequence). CDR3 size: 19 residues. The CDR3 DNA sequence: TGCAGTGCTAGAGAACCGGGACAGGGGGCGACTAGCGGTTCCTACGAGCAGTACTTC. Its translation is CSAREPGQGATSGSYEQYF.

This clonotype was seen at least ten times. The chain has TRBV6-2 or TRBV6-3 and TRBJ2-3, with no clear D. The CDR3 has 12 amino acids. Germline values: CDR1 MNHEY, CDR2 SVGEGT. Written as DNA, the CDR3 is TGTGCGGCTGGGCTAGGTACAGATACGCAGTATTTT. Residues: CAAGLGTDTQYF.

This clonotype has a count of ten or more. This chain links TRBV28 with TRBJ2-2; 9 bases map to TRBD1. CDR3 length equals 16 residues. The ends lost 5 bases at V and 7 bases at J; junction bases unmatched: 11. Germline V CDR1 and CDR2: MDHEN, SYDVKM. CDR3 sequence (DNA): TGTGCCAGCAGTGCCGGGACAGGGATCCGGATCGGGGAGCTGTTTTTT. This encodes CASSAGTGIRIGELFF.